This T cell receptor beta chain came from a study of blood T cell repertoires in COVID-19. Study details: COVID-19 samples collected from the United States, Italy and Spain covered acute and convalescent phases. The analysed material was cDNA or gDNA that came from T cells, B-cell-depleted T cells, or PBMCs.

Per the authors' pipeline: Reference gene primer amplification in the assay estimated nucleated cell counts. TCRdb keeps only in-frame clones here, not all; method: immunoSEQ multiplex PCR. V, J and clone size reflect that table, while D and trimming were determined from the DNA. The repertoire includes 130,000 or so clones, 85% of them detected once, and more than 3.5% sits in the top ten. CDR3 length: 12 residues. The V gene end was trimmed by 5 bases and the J gene end by 8 bases; junction bases not matched to a gene: 5. Germline CDR1 reads LNHDA; CDR2 reads SQIVND (reference sequence). Sequencing input: peripheral blood. This clonotype was obtained from a human donor in a cohort sampled during active COVID-19. The chain joins TRBV19 to TRBJ1-2, with TRBD1 matching 7 bases. CDR3 sequence (DNA): TGTGCCAGTAGTGACAGGGTTGGGGGCTACACCTTC. It is translated as CASSDRVGGYTF.